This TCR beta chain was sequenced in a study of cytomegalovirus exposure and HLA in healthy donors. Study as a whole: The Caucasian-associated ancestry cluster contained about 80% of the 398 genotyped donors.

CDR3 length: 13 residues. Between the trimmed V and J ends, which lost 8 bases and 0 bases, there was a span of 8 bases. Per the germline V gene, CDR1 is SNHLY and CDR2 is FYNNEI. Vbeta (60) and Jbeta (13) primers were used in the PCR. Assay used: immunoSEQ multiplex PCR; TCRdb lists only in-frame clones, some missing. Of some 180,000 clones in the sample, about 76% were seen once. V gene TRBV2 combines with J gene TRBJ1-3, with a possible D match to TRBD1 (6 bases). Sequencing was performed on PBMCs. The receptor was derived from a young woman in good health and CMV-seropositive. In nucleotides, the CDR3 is TGTGCCAGCTACAGGGACTCTGGAAACACCATATATTTT. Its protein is CASYRDSGNTIYF. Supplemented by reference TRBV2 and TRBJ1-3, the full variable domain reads EPEVTQTPSHQVTQMGQEVILRCVPISNHLYFYWYRQILGQKVEFLVSFYNNEISEKSEIFDDQFSVERPDGSNFTLKIRSTKLEDSAMYFCASYRDSGNTIYFGEGSWLTVV.